The 15 T cell receptor beta chains in this list originate from one sample, sequenced in a study of cytomegalovirus exposure and HLA in healthy donors. Both 60 Vbeta primers and 13 Jbeta primers went into the PCR. This table comes from immunoSEQ multiplex PCR, and its TCRdb copy is limited to in-frame clones, with some not included. Here the sample spans under 150,000 clones, 70% to 85% being singletons. Sequenced material: PBMCs. These receptors came from a man between 45 and 60 years old in good health and CMV-seronegative.

This rearrangement joins TRBV6-5 to TRBJ2-2; 9 bases align to TRBD1. Looked up from germline, CDR1 is MNHEY and CDR2 is SVGAGI. V shed 2 bases and J 3 bases; nucleotides not matched to a gene: 1. The CDR3 is made up of 15 amino acids. DNA of the CDR3: TGTGCCAGCAGTTACGGGACAGGGTACACCGGGGAGCTGTTTTTT. Protein: CASSYGTGYTGELFF.

The gene calls are TRBV6-1 and TRBJ1-2; D possibly corresponds to TRBD1 (6 bases). Trimming removed 7 bases from V and 6 bases from J, with 15 bases in between. CDR1 MNHNS and CDR2 SASEGT come from the germline V gene. The CDR3 is made up of 13 amino acids. CDR3 protein: CASTEHRADGYTF. The CDR3 bases are TGTGCCAGCACCGAACACAGGGCGGATGGCTACACCTTC.

V gene TRBV27 combines with J gene TRBJ2-2, with D maybe TRBD2 (5 bases). Germline V gene data show CDR1 as MNHEY and CDR2 as SMNVEV (reference sequence). This CDR3 region has 12 residues. Trimming stripped 8 bases from V and 6 bases from J, with 10 bases between. In nucleotides, the CDR3 is TGTGCCAGCTCACGGCGGGCCGGGGAGCTGTTTTTT. Amino acids: CASSRRAGELFF.

J is TRBJ2-7 and V is TRBV18, with D uncertain. There are 12 residues in the CDR3. Per germline, CDR1 KGHSH and CDR2 LQKENI. V was cut by 2 bases and J by 2 bases, with 4 bases left in between. The CDR3 sequence: CASSPSTYEQYF. DNA of the CDR3: TGTGCCAGCTCACCAAGCACCTACGAGCAGTACTTC.

J is TRBJ1-3 and V is TRBV19, with D perhaps matching TRBD1 (6 bases). CDR3 length equals 14 residues. Trimming took off 3 bases at V and 2 bases at J, with 8 bases between the two ends. The germline V gene has CDR1 LNHDA and CDR2 SQIVND (reference sequence). The CDR3 protein is CASSIGQTGNTIYF. CDR3 coding DNA: TGTGCCAGTAGTATCGGACAGACTGGAAACACCATATATTTT.

This clone was detected a few times. V and J are TRBV9 and TRBJ1-6; a weak D match, TRBD1 (5 bases). Trimming removed 3 bases at V and 15 bases at J, with 19 bases between. The germline CDR1 and CDR2 sequences are SGDLS and YYNGEE. The CDR3 loop spans 14 amino acids. CDR3 in DNA: TGTGCCAGCAGCGCTGACAGTTGGGTGGGGCACCTCCACTTT. Its protein product is CASSADSWVGHLHF.

V gene TRBV23-1 combines with J gene TRBJ1-2, with D tentatively TRBD1 (5 bases). TRBV23-1 is flagged as an ORF with uncertain function. V dropped 0 bases and J dropped 2 bases, with 16 bases sitting between them. This CDR3 has 17 residues. CDR3 nucleotide sequence: TGCGCCAGCAGTCAATCTGGGGCAGGGCCCCACAACTATGGCTACACCTTC. It translates to CASSQSGAGPHNYGYTF.

The genes are TRBV4-2 and TRBJ2-3; D may be TRBD1 (6 bases). The V end was cut by 4 bases, the J end by 2 bases, with 16 bases between. The CDR3 covers 16 residues. CDR1 is LGHNA, CDR2 YNFKEQ, per germline. CDR3 bases: TGTGCCAGCAGCCCATCACAGGGAAGGGTCACAGATACGCAGTATTTT. The encoded protein is CASSPSQGRVTDTQYF.

The chain employs TRBV5-1 and TRBJ1-6, with 7 positions matching TRBD1. The J segment lost 0 bases and the V segment lost 4 bases, leaving 4 bases of the junction unmatched. CDR1 is SGHRS, CDR2 YFSETQ, per germline. This CDR3 region has 16 residues. This CDR3 is CASSPTGSSYNSPLHF. In DNA, the CDR3 is TGCGCCAGCAGCCCGACAGGGAGCTCCTATAATTCACCCCTCCACTTT.

V is TRBV10-3 and J is TRBJ2-7, with a possible D match to TRBD1 (5 bases). The CDR3 covers 12 residues. Germline V gives CDR1 ENHRY, CDR2 SYGVKD. CDR3 loop: CAQAIRSYEQYF. CDR3 nucleotides: TGTGCACAGGCCATCCGATCCTACGAGCAGTACTTC.

The chain employs TRBV7-9 and TRBJ1-1; unclear D gene. V lost 4 bases, J lost 9 bases, and 12 bases lay in between. From germline, CDR1 is SEHNR and CDR2 FQNEAQ (reference sequence). This CDR3 region has 12 residues. This CDR3 reads CASSSWGGQAFF. DNA for the CDR3: TGTGCCAGCAGCTCGTGGGGAGGTCAAGCTTTCTTT. The full variable domain, completed using reference TRBV7-9 and TRBJ1-1, is DTGVSQNPRHKITKRGQNVTFRCDPISEHNRLYWYRQTLGQGPEFLTYFQNEAQLEKSRLLSDRFSAERPKGSFSTLEIQRTEQGDSAMYLCASSSWGGQAFFGQGTRLTVV.

In this sample, this clone turned up a few times. V usage is TRBV19 and J usage is TRBJ2-1, with 8 bases that match TRBD2. The CDR3 has 17 amino acids. V lost 7 bases, J lost 0 bases, and 11 bases stayed unmatched. The germline gives CDR1 LNHDA, CDR2 SQIVND (reference sequence). The CDR3 here is CASNQRGQISSYNEQFF. The CDR3 nucleotides are TGTGCCAGTAATCAGCGGGGGCAAATAAGCTCCTACAATGAGCAGTTCTTC.

The rearrangement joins TRBV5-1 to TRBJ2-1; 10 nucleotides agree with TRBD2. J was trimmed by 6 bases and V by 0 bases; bases with no gene match: 3. The germline V gene encodes CDR1 SGHRS and CDR2 YFSETQ. The CDR3 spans 15 residues. The CDR3 DNA is TGCGCCAGCAGCTTGGAACTAGCGGGGCTCAATGAGCAGTTCTTC. Amino acid sequence: CASSLELAGLNEQFF.

The chain recombines TRBV5-1 with TRBJ2-1, with 9 bases matching TRBD2. The CDR3 has 15 amino acids. J gave up 7 bases and V 4 bases, and 9 bases lay outside the gene matches. Germline values: CDR1 SGHRS, CDR2 YFSETQ. The CDR3 loop reads CASSAAAGGSNEQFF. The CDR3 bases are TGCGCCAGCAGCGCGGCGGCGGGGGGGTCGAATGAGCAGTTCTTC.

The chain joins TRBV9 to TRBJ2-7; D not resolved. The V gene lost 0 bases and the J gene lost 4 bases, with 5 bases spanning the gap. CDR3 length: 12 amino acids. Germline V lookup: CDR1 SGDLS, CDR2 YYNGEE. The CDR3 protein is CASSVDGYEQYF. The CDR3 coding sequence is TGTGCCAGCAGCGTAGACGGTTACGAGCAGTACTTC. Full variable domain (outside the CDR3, taken from reference TRBV9 and TRBJ2-7): DSGVTQTPKHLITATGQRVTLRCSPRSGDLSVYWYQQSLDQGLQFLIQYYNGEERAKGNILERFSAQQFPDLHSELNLSSLELGDSALYFCASSVDGYEQYFGPGTRLTVT.